Presented here are 16 T cell receptor beta chains from one specimen sequenced in a study of PD-1 blockade in classical Hodgkin lymphoma. Method: immunoSEQ multiplex PCR; TCRdb's copy keeps in-frame clones and lacks some. Here the sample spans about 21,000 clones, approximately 94% being singletons. As for time point: newly diagnosed, previously untreated cHL patient sample. The sample was peripheral blood mononuclear cells (PBMCs). Receptors were obtained from a human donor with classical Hodgkin lymphoma.

The J gene is TRBJ2-5, the V gene TRBV4-2; a weak D match, TRBD1 (6 bases). The CDR3 has 12 amino acids. From germline, CDR1 is LGHNA and CDR2 YNFKEQ. The V and J ends lost 0 bases and 8 bases respectively, with 7 bases between them. This CDR3 reads CASSQEGATQYF. The CDR3 region has the DNA TGTGCCAGCAGCCAAGAGGGGGCTACCCAGTACTTC.

This chain uses TRBV18 with TRBJ1-4, with D maybe TRBD1 (5 bases). The germline gives CDR1 KGHSH, CDR2 LQKENI. The V and J ends lost 2 bases and 3 bases respectively, with 16 bases between them. The CDR3 spans 17 residues. CDR3 protein: CASSPSHRGEANEKLFF. In DNA, the CDR3 is TGTGCCAGCTCACCATCCCATCGAGGGGAGGCTAATGAAAAACTGTTTTTT.

The chain recombines TRBV5-1 with TRBJ2-3; D gene ambiguous. There are 13 residues in the CDR3. Germline CDR1 reads SGHRS; CDR2 reads YFSETQ. V was pared by 2 bases and J by 5 bases, with 9 bases between. The CDR3 nucleotides are TGCGCCAGCAGCTTTCTCCGGGTAGATACGCAGTATTTT. Translating it yields CASSFLRVDTQYF.

The chain is built from TRBV28 and TRBJ2-7, with D possibly TRBD2 on 6 matching bases. The CDR3 is made up of 13 amino acids. V lost 7 bases, J lost 1 base, and 11 bases lay in between. Germline lookup yields CDR1 MDHEN and CDR2 SYDVKM. This CDR3 is CASINAGSYEQYF. Here the CDR3 DNA reads TGTGCCAGCATAAACGCGGGGTCCTACGAGCAGTACTTC.

The V gene is TRBV6-1, the J gene TRBJ2-1; a possible D gene is TRBD2 (5 bases). Trimming took off 4 bases at V and 1 base at J, with 17 bases between the two ends. This CDR3 region has 17 residues. Germline V gives CDR1 MNHNS, CDR2 SASEGT. The DNA of the CDR3 is TGTGCCAGCAGTGGAACGTTCGCGGGCCAGTCCTACAATGAGCAGTTCTTC. This translates into CASSGTFAGQSYNEQFF.

V gene TRBV11-2 combines with J gene TRBJ2-7, with a weak D call TRBD2 (6 bases). Trimming took off 6 bases at V and 7 bases at J, with 13 bases between the two ends. The CDR3 extends over 12 amino acids. Germline assignment: CDR1 SGHAT and CDR2 FQNNGV. CDR3 bases: TGTGCCAGCAGGTACGGGGGACCTGAGCAGTACTTC. Its protein is CASRYGGPEQYF.

The gene calls are TRBV6-6 and TRBJ1-5; D gene unclear. CDR1 and CDR2 from the germline V gene are MNHNY and SVGAGI (reference sequence). Trimming pared 0 bases from V and 5 bases from J, leaving 11 bases between. CDR3 length equals 15 residues. CDR3 DNA: TGTGCCAGCAGTTACTCGTTGGGGAAGGATCAGCCCCAGCATTTT. It translates to CASSYSLGKDQPQHF.

The chain links TRBV28 to TRBJ1-1; TRBD1 is a possible D gene (5 bases). This CDR3 comprises 12 residues. Trimming took 2 bases from V and 10 from J, leaving 11 bases between them. Germline CDR1 and CDR2: MDHEN and SYDVKM. CDR3 DNA sequence: TGTGCCAGCAGTTTAATGGGGCTTGCAGCTTTCTTT. Protein sequence: CASSLMGLAAFF.

CDR3 sequence (DNA): TGTGCCAGCAGCTTAGCGGGCTTCTCTGGAAACACCATATATTTT. It is translated as CASSLAGFSGNTIYF. The rearrangement uses TRBV7-8 and TRBJ1-3, with unresolved D. The V end lost 0 bases, the J end lost 0 bases, and 6 bases lay between the germline ends. The CDR3 totals 15 residues. In germline, CDR1 is SGHVS, CDR2 FQNEAQ.

This clone was observed a single time. The chain is built from TRBV18 and TRBJ2-2; D is possibly TRBD1 or TRBD2 (6 bases each). Trimming cost V 6 bases and J 0 bases, with 17 bases left between them. Germline V gene data show CDR1 as KGHSH and CDR2 as LQKENI. There are 17 residues in the CDR3. The CDR3 reads CASSVIGGLANTGELFF. DNA of the CDR3: TGTGCCAGCTCTGTGATTGGGGGGCTGGCGAACACCGGGGAGCTGTTTTTT.

The chain is built from TRBV7-2 and TRBJ1-6, with D hard to call. The CDR3 has 15 amino acids. The germline V gene has CDR1 SGHTA and CDR2 FQGNSA. V was shortened by 5 bases and J by 5 bases, with 13 bases between the two germline ends. Here the CDR3 DNA reads TGTGCCAGCAGCCCTTCCGACGGAAATAATTCACCCCTCCACTTT. Protein: CASSPSDGNNSPLHF. The whole variable domain, remainder taken from reference TRBV7-2 and TRBJ1-6, is GAGVSQSPSNKVTEKGKDVELRCDPISGHTALYWYRQSLGQGLEFLIYFQGNSAPDKSGLPSDRFSAERTGGSVSTLTIQRTQQEDSAVYLCASSPSDGNNSPLHFGNGTRLTVT.

This rearrangement joins TRBV19 to TRBJ2-7; D assignment may be TRBD1 or TRBD2 (5 bases each). Germline lookup yields CDR1 LNHDA and CDR2 SQIVND (reference sequence). Trimming removed 3 bases at V and 3 bases at J, with 15 bases between. This CDR3 has 15 residues. CDR3 protein: CASSIGTDTHYEQYF. Here the CDR3 DNA reads TGTGCCAGTAGTATCGGGACCGACACTCACTACGAGCAGTACTTC.

V and J are TRBV7-3 and TRBJ2-3; 8 bases agree with TRBD2. V shed 2 bases and J 8 bases; nucleotides not matched to a gene: 0. The germline V gene has CDR1 SGHTA and CDR2 FQGTGA. The CDR3 contains 12 residues. The CDR3 coding sequence is TGTGCCAGCAGCTTAGCGGGGGGTACGCAGTATTTT. As protein: CASSLAGGTQYF.

The rearrangement uses TRBV28 and TRBJ2-5; D possibly corresponds to TRBD1 (6 bases). Trimming removed 6 bases from V and 5 bases from J, with 16 bases in between. Germline loops: CDR1 MDHEN, CDR2 SYDVKM. This CDR3 region has 14 residues. The CDR3 here is CASRRVDREETQYF. The DNA of the CDR3 is TGTGCCAGCAGACGGGTGGACAGAGAGGAGACCCAGTACTTC.

The gene calls are TRBV7-9 and TRBJ2-5, with a weak D call TRBD1 (6 bases). Between the trimmed V and J ends, which lost 4 bases and 2 bases, there was a span of 14 bases. The CDR3 runs to 15 residues. CDR1 is SEHNR and CDR2 is FQNEAQ in the germline V gene (reference sequence). In DNA, the CDR3 is TGTGCCAGCAGCTACGAACAGGGTAGGCAAGAGACCCAGTACTTC. As protein: CASSYEQGRQETQYF.

CDR3 loop: CASSWAGTSGQETQYF. The DNA of the CDR3 is TGCGCCAGCAGCTGGGCCGGGACTAGCGGCCAAGAGACCCAGTACTTC. J is TRBJ2-5 and V is TRBV5-1; 11 positions match TRBD2. The CDR3 is 16 residues long. Trimming at V came to 3 bases and at J to 1 base, leaving 5 bases not matched to a gene. Germline CDR1 and CDR2: SGHRS and YFSETQ.